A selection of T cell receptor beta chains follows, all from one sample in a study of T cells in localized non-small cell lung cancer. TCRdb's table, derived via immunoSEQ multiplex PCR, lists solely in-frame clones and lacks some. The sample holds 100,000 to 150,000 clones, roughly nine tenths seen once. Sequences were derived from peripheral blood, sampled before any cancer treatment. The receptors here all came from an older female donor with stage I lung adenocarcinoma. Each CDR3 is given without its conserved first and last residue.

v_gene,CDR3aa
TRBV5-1,ASSLAKAGVGDTQY
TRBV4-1,ASSHSNLGANVLT
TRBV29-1,SVGNNEQF
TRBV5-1,ASSLDGQGTRAQY
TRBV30,AWSPDRGVGYT
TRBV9,ASSVAGSLNEQF
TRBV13,ASSPNSGAYNEQF
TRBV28,ASSTPGPRDHEQY
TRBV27,ASSLFGGGQPQH
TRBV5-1,ASSLPKVLDTQY
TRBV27,ASSLSAPSYEQY
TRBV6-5,ASRGGTYEQY
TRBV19,ASRADRSSYNEQF
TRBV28,ASSPPRQGAREQY